Following are 24 T cell receptor beta chains from one sample sequenced in a study of cytomegalovirus exposure and HLA in healthy donors. The PCR made use of 60 Vbeta and 13 Jbeta primers. Sequencing used immunoSEQ multiplex PCR; TCRdb keeps in-frame clones, though not all of them. The table has about 180,000 clones, around 74% seen once. Sample: PBMCs. Receptors were obtained from a female donor in good health and CMV-seronegative.

The J gene is TRBJ1-1, the V gene TRBV10-3; 7 bases match TRBD1. The V gene end was trimmed by 2 bases and the J gene end by 5 bases; junction bases not matched to a gene: 8. Germline CDR1 is ENHRY and CDR2 is SYGVKD. There are 15 residues in the CDR3. This CDR3 reads CAISERQGEGTEAFF. The CDR3 DNA is TGTGCCATCAGTGAGAGACAGGGCGAGGGGACTGAAGCTTTCTTT.

The rearrangement links TRBV7-2 to TRBJ2-7; 7 bases map to TRBD2. The CDR3 loop spans 14 amino acids. Trimming cost V 1 base and J 2 bases; bases outside gene matches: 2. CDR1 is SGHTA and CDR2 is FQGNSA in the germline V gene. This CDR3 is CASSLGGGAYEQYF. The CDR3 DNA follows: TGTGCCAGCAGCTTAGGGGGGGGAGCCTACGAGCAGTACTTC.

The V and J genes are TRBV6-5 and TRBJ2-5; possible D gene TRBD1, 6 bases. Germline V gene lookup returns CDR1 MNHEY and CDR2 SVGAGI. With 5 bases removed from V and 1 base from J, the gap between germline ends came to 11 bases. The CDR3 has 14 amino acids. The CDR3 spells CASSPRTVQETQYF. The CDR3 DNA is TGTGCCAGCAGTCCCCGGACAGTCCAAGAGACCCAGTACTTC.

The chain joins TRBV4-3 to TRBJ2-1; TRBD2 might be the D (6 bases). In germline, CDR1 is LGHNA, CDR2 YSLEER. The V and J ends lost 5 bases and 4 bases respectively, with 9 bases between them. This CDR3 has 13 residues. The CDR3 is CASSVAEYNEQFF. The DNA for the CDR3 is TGCGCCAGCAGCGTAGCGGAGTACAATGAGCAGTTCTTC.

The chain carries TRBV13 and TRBJ2-3; D not resolved. Between the trimmed V and J ends, which lost 3 bases and 0 bases, there was a span of 16 bases. The germline V gene encodes CDR1 PRHDT and CDR2 FYEKMQ (reference sequence). This CDR3 comprises 17 residues. This chain's CDR3 is CASSFADLGSSTDTQYF. The CDR3 DNA sequence: TGTGCCAGCAGCTTCGCCGACTTGGGTTCTAGCACAGATACGCAGTATTTT.

This chain joins TRBV9 and TRBJ2-7; possibly TRBD2 for D (6 bases). Germline V gives CDR1 SGDLS, CDR2 YYNGEE. The CDR3 extends over 17 amino acids. V was shortened by 3 bases and J by 0 bases, with 19 bases between the two germline ends. CDR3 DNA sequence: TGTGCCAGCAGCGCCTCCCTGGGGGGTCGTAGCTCCTACGAGCAGTACTTC. Amino acid sequence: CASSASLGGRSSYEQYF.

The CDR3 loop reads CASSHQTEYQETQYF. The CDR3, as DNA: TGTGCCAGCAGCCACCAAACAGAGTACCAAGAGACCCAGTACTTC. V gene TRBV11-2 combines with J gene TRBJ2-5, with no clear D. Germline CDR1 reads SGHAT; CDR2 reads FQNNGV. V was clipped by 5 bases and J by 0 bases, with 13 bases between them. CDR3 size: 15 residues.

CDR3 DNA: TGTGCCAGTAGACGGGAATTGAACACTGAAGCTTTCTTT. Residues: CASRRELNTEAFF. The chain recombines TRBV19 with TRBJ1-1; D uncertain. Germline V gene data show CDR1 as LNHDA and CDR2 as SQIVND (reference sequence). The CDR3 has 13 amino acids. V lost 6 bases and J 0 bases, leaving 8 bases between the germline ends.

The chain is built from TRBV7-6 and TRBJ2-5, with a possible D match to TRBD2 (7 bases). This CDR3 is built from 19 residues. Trimming left V 5 bases short and J 2 bases short, with 27 bases between. Germline loops: CDR1 SGHVS, CDR2 FNYEAQ. CDR3 residues: CASSAGVASRLAGQETQYF. The CDR3 DNA follows: TGTGCCAGCAGCGCAGGGGTAGCATCGCGACTAGCCGGACAAGAGACCCAGTACTTC.

The chain joins TRBV7-8 to TRBJ2-5; TRBD1 matches 8 bases. This CDR3 is 14 amino acids long. The junction had 0 bases not matched to a gene; V was cut back by 2 bases and J by 1 base. Per germline, CDR1 SGHVS and CDR2 FQNEAQ. The CDR3 sequence is CASSLTGGQETQYF. The CDR3 nucleotides are TGTGCCAGCAGCTTAACAGGGGGCCAAGAGACCCAGTACTTC.

The chain is built from TRBV6-1 and TRBJ2-7; a possible D gene is TRBD2 (5 bases). Germline values: CDR1 MNHNS, CDR2 SASEGT. The CDR3 covers 11 residues. V lost 8 bases and J 3 bases, leaving 8 bases between the germline ends. CDR3 DNA sequence: TGTGCCAGCGGGAGTCTCTACGAGCAGTACTTC. Protein sequence: CASGSLYEQYF.

The V call is TRBV11-1, the J call TRBJ2-2, with 7 bases lining up with TRBD1. The CDR3 totals 14 residues. V lost 3 bases, J lost 6 bases, and 4 bases stayed unmatched. The germline V gene encodes CDR1 SGHAT and CDR2 FQDESV (reference sequence). This CDR3 is CASSLGQKPGELFF. In DNA form, the CDR3 reads TGTGCCAGCAGCTTGGGACAGAAACCCGGGGAGCTGTTTTTT.

V is TRBV6-1 and J is TRBJ1-2; 8 bases map to TRBD1. Germline V CDR1 and CDR2: MNHNS, SASEGT. There are 15 residues in the CDR3. V gave up 6 bases and J gave up 4 bases; unmatched junction bases: 10. The CDR3 region has the DNA TGTGCCAGCAGCCGACAGGGGCGCCGGACCTATGGCTACACCTTC. This encodes CASSRQGRRTYGYTF.

This chain uses TRBV28 with TRBJ1-1; the match to TRBD1 covers 8 bases. Germline CDR1 MDHEN, CDR2 SYDVKM. V shed 2 bases, J shed 2 bases, and the junction held 1 base outside the gene matches. The CDR3 extends over 14 amino acids. CDR3 amino acids: CASSLTGGNTEAFF. CDR3 nucleotide sequence: TGTGCCAGCAGTTTAACAGGGGGTAACACTGAAGCTTTCTTT.

The chain is built from TRBV19 and TRBJ1-5; unclear D gene. V was cut by 5 bases and J by 0 bases, with 11 bases left in between. Per germline, CDR1 LNHDA and CDR2 SQIVND (reference sequence). This CDR3 region has 15 residues. The CDR3 spells CASSYSGYSNQPQHF. The CDR3 DNA reads as TGTGCCAGTAGTTATAGCGGCTATAGCAATCAGCCCCAGCATTTT.

The chain uses TRBV7-8 and TRBJ1-2; 9 bases are a match to TRBD1. V lost 9 bases, J lost 0 bases, and 11 bases stayed unmatched. This CDR3 region has 16 residues. Germline V gives CDR1 SGHVS, CDR2 FQNEAQ. The CDR3 here is CASHGQGIPTNYGYTF. DNA for the CDR3: TGTGCCAGTCACGGACAGGGGATTCCTACTAACTATGGCTACACCTTC. Filled out from reference TRBV7-8 and TRBJ1-2, the complete variable domain reads GAGVSQSPRYKVAKRGQDVALRCDPISGHVSLFWYQQALGQGPEFLTYFQNEAQLDKSGLPSDRFFAERPEGSVSTLKIQRTQQEDSAVYLCASHGQGIPTNYGYTFGSGTRLTVV.

This chain joins TRBV7-6 and TRBJ2-5; the match to TRBD2 covers 8 bases. The CDR3 has 16 residues. Trimming took 0 bases from V and 1 from J; bases not matched to a gene: 4. CDR1 and CDR2 from the germline V gene are SGHVS and FNYEAQ. The CDR3 sequence is CASSLARGLAQETQYF. In nucleotides, the CDR3 is TGTGCCAGCAGCTTAGCACGAGGACTAGCCCAAGAGACCCAGTACTTC. Using reference TRBV7-6 and TRBJ2-5 for the parts outside the CDR3, the full variable domain is GAGVSQSPRYKVTKRGQDVALRCDPISGHVSLYWYRQALGQGPEFLTYFNYEAQQDKSGLPNDRFSAERPEGSISTLTIQRTEQRDSAMYRCASSLARGLAQETQYFGPGTRLLVL.

The chain couples TRBV18 to TRBJ2-5; D may be TRBD1 (5 bases). Germline V CDR1 and CDR2: KGHSH, LQKENI. V gave up 5 bases and J gave up 1 base, with 11 bases separating them. The CDR3 loop spans 14 amino acids. The CDR3 nucleotides are TGTGCCAGCTCATCCGACAGATTCCAAGAGACCCAGTACTTC. It encodes CASSSDRFQETQYF.

The gene calls are TRBV4-3 and TRBJ2-7; 11 bases agree with TRBD1. Germline-derived CDR1 and CDR2 are LGHNA and YSLEER. The length of the CDR3 is 18 residues. V shed 0 bases, J shed 7 bases, and the junction held 14 bases outside the gene matches. The CDR3, as DNA: TGCGCCAGCAGCCAAGACCCCTGGGGGACAGGGGGTGCGAGGGAGCAGTACTTC. Translation gives CASSQDPWGTGGAREQYF.

This clone showed up just a few times. The V gene is TRBV6-6, the J gene TRBJ1-3; D ambiguous. V lost 6 bases and J lost 6, with 9 bases in between. Germline V gene sequence: CDR1 MNHNY, CDR2 SVGAGI (reference sequence). This CDR3 has 12 residues. The CDR3 here is CASSLLLNTIYF. Here the CDR3 DNA reads TGTGCCAGCAGCCTACTATTAAACACCATATATTTT.

This chain uses TRBV6-6 with TRBJ1-2; D may be TRBD1 (6 bases). Between the trimmed V and J ends, which lost 2 bases and 2 bases, there was a span of 12 bases. The CDR3 contains 15 residues. Germline V gives CDR1 MNHNY, CDR2 SVGAGI (reference sequence). CDR3: CASSYGQGINYGYTF. The CDR3 DNA follows: TGTGCCAGCAGTTACGGGCAGGGGATCAACTATGGCTACACCTTC.

The chain couples TRBV6-1 to TRBJ1-2; D perhaps matches TRBD1 (5 bases). V was clipped by 7 bases and J by 5 bases, with 11 bases between them. Germline CDR1 reads MNHNS; CDR2 reads SASEGT. The CDR3 covers 12 residues. For the CDR3, the DNA is TGTGCCAGCAAAGTGCAGGGATATGGCTACACCTTC. Translated, it gives CASKVQGYGYTF.

The V gene is TRBV28, the J gene TRBJ1-5; D is perhaps TRBD1 (6 bases). Trimming pared 7 bases from V and 3 bases from J, leaving 13 bases between. CDR1 is MDHEN, CDR2 SYDVKM, per germline. The CDR3 runs to 14 residues. The CDR3 sequence: CASIPGGLNQPQHF. The CDR3 DNA is TGTGCCAGCATTCCGGGGGGGCTCAATCAGCCCCAGCATTTT.

The J gene is TRBJ1-2, the V gene TRBV5-4; no reliable D call. The CDR3 is made up of 12 amino acids. The V gene lost 0 bases and the J gene lost 4 bases, with 4 bases spanning the gap. Germline V gene data show CDR1 as SGHNT and CDR2 as YYREEE (reference sequence). The CDR3 region is CASSLDSYGYTF. As DNA, the CDR3 is TGTGCCAGCAGCTTGGACAGCTATGGCTACACCTTC. Supplemented by reference TRBV5-4 and TRBJ1-2, the full variable domain reads ETGVTQSPTHLIKTRGQQVTLRCSSQSGHNTVSWYQQALGQGPQFIFQYYREEENGRGNFPPRFSGLQFPNYSSELNVNALELDDSALYLCASSLDSYGYTFGSGTRLTVV.